This T cell receptor beta chain was sequenced for a study of identifying expanded T cells in peripheral blood. Sequencing was performed with immunoSEQ multiplex PCR; in TCRdb, only in-frame clones are kept and a portion is missing. The top ten clones hold 3.5% to 4.5% of a sample with just over 90,000 clones, about nine tenths of them seen once. Overall study findings and caveats: Variance in clone template counts between approximately two-week samples significantly increased with total template count across all healthy donors.

CDR3 length equals 14 residues. Germline CDR1 reads LNHNV; CDR2 reads YYDKDF (reference sequence). The V end was cut by 0 bases, the J end by 9 bases, with 9 bases between. This clone has only a few counts. What it binds is not known. V is TRBV15 and J is TRBJ1-6, with D tentatively TRBD1 (5 bases). The sequenced material came from blood. This sequence was found in a person between 18 and 75 years old in good health. The CDR3 bases are TGTGCCACCAGCAGAGATGACAGTAGTTCACCCCTCCACTTT. It yields the protein CATSRDDSSSPLHF.